This T cell receptor (beta chain) was identified in a study of blood T cell repertoires in COVID-19. For the study at large: Donors in the United States, Italy and Spain gave samples during acute or convalescent COVID-19. Sources were T cells, B-cell-depleted T cells, or PBMCs; the material itself was cDNA or gDNA.

Per the study methods: Nucleated cell counts were estimated from reference gene primer amplification. This table comes from immunoSEQ multiplex PCR, and its TCRdb copy is limited to in-frame clones, with some not included. From that table come the V and J calls and clone size; the DNA was used to work out D and trimming. The table lists 95,000 to 150,000 clones, about 87% of them singletons. Germline values: CDR1 SGHVS, CDR2 FQNEAQ. Trimming stripped 1 base from V and 2 bases from J, with 9 bases between. The CDR3 is 15 residues long. The sequence came from a woman aged 70-85 years with acute or convalescent COVID-19. This chain uses TRBV7-8 with TRBJ1-5; D is undetermined. The specimen sequenced was peripheral blood. CDR3 protein: CASSLGGLGNQPQHF. CDR3 in DNA: TGTGCCAGCAGCTTAGGAGGCCTTGGCAATCAGCCCCAGCATTTT. Full variable domain (missing parts from reference TRBV7-8 and TRBJ1-5): GAGVSQSPRYKVAKRGQDVALRCDPISGHVSLFWYQQALGQGPEFLTYFQNEAQLDKSGLPSDRFFAERPEGSVSTLKIQRTQQEDSAVYLCASSLGGLGNQPQHFGDGTRLSIL.